These T cell receptor beta chains were read from a single sample in a study of blood T cell repertoires in COVID-19. The data were produced by immunoSEQ multiplex PCR, yet TCRdb's version contains in-frame clones alone and is incomplete. The sample lists hundreds of thousands of clones, 75% to 90% occurring once. The sample consisted of peripheral blood. All receptors come from a woman aged 30 to 39 with active or convalescent COVID-19. The CDR3 runs from the conserved cysteine through the conserved F or W. D genes are given only for firm matches. Some rows mark clone size as missing; the rest say once, few, many or name a class of expanded clone.

TRBV11-2	TRBD1	TRBJ2-1	.	CASRRDRGQNEQFF	TGTGCCAGCAGACGGGACAGGGGGCAGAATGAGCAGTTCTTC
TRBV10-1	.	TRBJ2-7	.	CASSESKLLHEQYF	TGCGCCAGCAGTGAGTCAAAGCTTCTCCACGAGCAGTACTTC
TRBV11-2	TRBD2	TRBJ2-3	.	CASSGQRGGADTQYF	TGTGCCAGCAGTGGGCAGCGGGGGGGCGCAGATACGCAGTATTTT
TRBV4-1	.	TRBJ2-7	.	CASSQVPGGSYEQYF	TGCGCCAGCAGCCAAGTACCCGGCGGCTCCTACGAGCAGTACTTC
TRBV4-1	TRBD2	TRBJ2-1	.	CASSQDGAGDYNEQFF	TGCGCCAGCAGCCAAGACGGGGCGGGGGACTACAATGAGCAGTTCTTC
TRBV29-1	TRBD1	TRBJ1-2	.	CSVEGTGENYGYTF	TGCAGCGTTGAAGGGACAGGGGAAAACTATGGCTACACCTTC
TRBV5-1	TRBD1	TRBJ2-1	.	CASTGQGDYNEQFF	TGCGCCAGCACAGGACAGGGGGACTACAATGAGCAGTTCTTC
TRBV5-1	TRBD2	TRBJ2-7	few	CASSLAGLAGDEQYF	TGCGCCAGCAGCTTGGCGGGACTAGCCGGGGACGAGCAGTACTTC
TRBV19	.	TRBJ2-4	.	CASRIIARLAKNIQYF	TGTGCCAGTAGGATAATAGCGCGTCTAGCCAAAAACATTCAGTACTTC
TRBV2	TRBD1	TRBJ1-4	few	CASSESGTGNEKLFF	TGTGCCAGCAGTGAGTCCGGGACAGGGAATGAAAAACTGTTTTTT
TRBV25-1	TRBD2	TRBJ2-2	.	CASSDPGGSEELFF	TGTGCCAGCAGTGACCCCGGCGGGAGTGAGGAGCTGTTTTTT
TRBV5-6	TRBD1	TRBJ1-5	.	CASRAQGERNQPQHF	TGTGCCAGCAGGGCACAGGGGGAACGCAATCAGCCCCAGCATTTT
TRBV24-1	.	TRBJ1-2	once	CATSDRGYGYTF	TGTGCCACCAGTGACAGGGGATATGGCTACACCTTC
TRBV4-1	TRBD1	TRBJ2-7	.	CASSQARNRGSYEQYF	TGCGCCAGCAGCCAAGCAAGGAACAGGGGTAGCTACGAGCAGTACTTC
TRBV7-7	TRBD1	TRBJ1-2	.	CASSLFQGAGYGYTF	TGTGCCAGCAGCTTATTTCAGGGGGCTGGCTATGGCTACACCTTC
TRBV6-5	.	TRBJ1-2	few	CASSYHQQGTYGYTF	TGTGCCAGCAGTTATCACCAACAGGGAACCTATGGCTACACCTTC
TRBV11-1	TRBD1	TRBJ1-2	.	CASSQTGVDYGYTF	TGTGCCAGCAGCCAGACAGGGGTGGACTATGGCTACACCTTC
TRBV15	.	TRBJ1-1	.	CATSRVSRDTEAFF	TGTGCCACCAGCAGAGTTAGCCGGGACACTGAAGCTTTCTTT
TRBV18	TRBD1	TRBJ1-6	few	CASSPEQGEASPLHF	TGTGCCAGCTCACCTGAACAGGGGGAGGCTTCACCCCTCCACTTT
TRBV19	.	TRBJ1-2	.	CASSITGSSLDGYTF	TGTGCCAGTAGTATAACAGGGTCCAGTCTGGATGGCTACACCTTC
TRBV19	TRBD1	TRBJ1-6	few	CASSAAGTGSYSPLHF	TGTGCCAGTAGTGCAGCCGGGACAGGGTCCTATTCACCCCTCCACTTT
TRBV6-6	.	TRBJ2-1	.	CASSYPTGVDNEQFF	TGTGCCAGCAGTTACCCTACGGGAGTAGACAATGAGCAGTTCTTC
TRBV5-1	TRBD1	TRBJ1-4	few	CASTPSGGNEKLFF	TGCGCCAGCACACCGTCAGGGGGGAATGAAAAACTGTTTTTT
TRBV7-2	TRBD2	TRBJ2-7	.	CASSLFGGGTYYEQYF	TGTGCCAGCAGCTTATTTGGCGGGGGGACCTACTACGAGCAGTACTTC
TRBV27	.	TRBJ1-3	.	CASSLNPLYF	TGTGCCAGCAGTTTAAATCCCTTATATTTT
TRBV19	.	TRBJ2-3	once	CASSIVGGVDTQYF	TGTGCCAGTAGTATAGTTGGCGGGGTGGATACGCAGTATTTT
TRBV14	.	TRBJ2-5	once	CASSRAGWEETQYF	TGTGCCAGCAGCCGGGCAGGGTGGGAAGAGACCCAGTACTTC
TRBV6-1	TRBD1	TRBJ1-3	once	CASSDPWRQGGNTIYF	TGTGCCAGCAGTGACCCTTGGAGACAGGGCGGAAACACCATATATTTT
TRBV14	TRBD1	TRBJ1-2	many	CASSPGQGYYGYTF	TGTGCCAGCAGCCCGGGACAGGGGTACTATGGCTACACCTTC
TRBV14	TRBD1	TRBJ1-1	.	CASSPTGVTEAFF	TGTGCCAGCAGTCCGACAGGGGTAACTGAAGCTTTCTTT
TRBV12-3/TRBV12-4	.	TRBJ1-4	.	CASSLALRTPRFF	TGTGCCAGCAGTTTAGCGCTTCGGACTCCAAGGTTTTTT
TRBV18	TRBD2	TRBJ2-3	.	CASSPYIGLDTTSTDTQYF	TGTGCCAGCTCACCATATATTGGACTAGACACAACTAGCACAGATACGCAGTATTTT
TRBV5-1	.	TRBJ1-2	.	CASSLEHEGTGYTF	TGCGCCAGCAGCTTGGAACATGAGGGAACTGGCTACACCTTC
TRBV4-1	TRBD1	TRBJ1-2	few	CASSPDRGTNYGYTF	TGCGCCAGCAGCCCGGACAGGGGGACTAACTATGGCTACACCTTC
TRBV10-3	TRBD1	TRBJ1-1	once	CAISTQGGDTEAFF	TGTGCCATCAGTACACAGGGGGGGGACACTGAAGCTTTCTTT
TRBV19	.	TRBJ2-3	.	CASGEGGAVTDTQYF	TGTGCCAGTGGGGAAGGGGGGGCTGTAACAGATACGCAGTATTTT
TRBV29-1	.	TRBJ1-2	.	CSVEEVRVNYGYTF	TGCAGCGTTGAAGAAGTCAGGGTTAACTATGGCTACACCTTC
TRBV6-5	TRBD1	TRBJ1-1	.	CASTLDRGNTEAFF	TGTGCCAGCACGTTGGACAGGGGGAACACTGAAGCTTTCTTT